This T cell receptor (beta chain) originates from a study of monozygotic twins with inflammatory bowel disease. Regarding the study as a whole: Relative clonotype sharing with others was diminished in IBD patients versus healthy twins, particularly with disease activity.

On this clonotype itself: The antigen remains undetermined.

Researchers used template switching to add UMIs featuring a 6-nucleotide sample barcode. TCRdb derives one entry per CDR3 protein from the 5' RACE reads, leaving out DNA. This table holds around 210,000 distinct CDR3 sequences. The CDR3 has 15 amino acids. Looked up from germline, CDR1 is SGHKS and CDR2 is YYEKEE (reference sequence). Sequenced: blood. V gene TRBV5-5 combines with J gene TRBJ2-1; TCRdb's D gene call, TRBD1, goes unchecked for lack of DNA. This sequence originates from a human donor with ulcerative colitis or Crohn's disease, or a healthy co-twin of an affected twin (not recorded which). The CDR3 is CASSLEGAYYNEQFF.